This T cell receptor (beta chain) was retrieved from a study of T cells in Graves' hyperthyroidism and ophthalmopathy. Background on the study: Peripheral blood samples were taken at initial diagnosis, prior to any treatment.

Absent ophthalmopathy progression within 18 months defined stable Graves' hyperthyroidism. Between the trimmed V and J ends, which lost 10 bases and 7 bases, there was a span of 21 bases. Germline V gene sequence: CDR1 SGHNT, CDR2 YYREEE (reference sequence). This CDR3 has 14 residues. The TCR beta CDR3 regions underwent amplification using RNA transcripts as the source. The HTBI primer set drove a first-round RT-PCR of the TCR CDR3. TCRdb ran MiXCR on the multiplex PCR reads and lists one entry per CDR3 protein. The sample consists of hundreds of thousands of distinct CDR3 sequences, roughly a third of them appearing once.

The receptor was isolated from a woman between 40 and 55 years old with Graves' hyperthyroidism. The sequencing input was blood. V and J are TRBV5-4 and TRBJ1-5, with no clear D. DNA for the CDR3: TGTGCCTGGAGTGTGATGGTGGGCAGCCAGCCCCAGCATTTT. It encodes CAWSVMVGSQPQHF.